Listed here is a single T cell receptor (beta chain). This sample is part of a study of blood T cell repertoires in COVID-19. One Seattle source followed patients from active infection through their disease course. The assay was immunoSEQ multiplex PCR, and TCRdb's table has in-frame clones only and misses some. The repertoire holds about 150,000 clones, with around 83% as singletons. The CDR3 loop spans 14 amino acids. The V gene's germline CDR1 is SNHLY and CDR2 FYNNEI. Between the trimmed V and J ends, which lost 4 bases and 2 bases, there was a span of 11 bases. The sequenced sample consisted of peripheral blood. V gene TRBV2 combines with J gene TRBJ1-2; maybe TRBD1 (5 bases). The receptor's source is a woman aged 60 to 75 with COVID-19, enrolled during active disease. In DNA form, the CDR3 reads TGTGCCAGCAGTGCCAGGGAGGTGAACTATGGCTACACCTTC. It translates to CASSAREVNYGYTF.